This passage covers 20 T cell receptor beta chains from one sample sequenced in a study of blood T cells in healthy people across ages. A sample-barcoded 5' primer and a J-beta primer mix were used in a second PCR of roughly 7 to 11 cycles. TCRdb passed the 5' RACE reads through MiXCR, listing each CDR3 protein once. Of about 1.1 million distinct CDR3 sequences listed, 35% to 40% are singletons. The sequencing input was blood. The receptor source for this set is a man between 18 and 35 years old in good health.

V is TRBV27 and J is TRBJ1-1; D is perhaps TRBD1 (5 bases). CDR1 is MNHEY and CDR2 is SMNVEV in the germline V gene (reference sequence). CDR3 length: 14 residues. Trimming took 1 base from V and 6 from J, leaving 12 bases between them. CDR3 DNA: TGTGCCAGCAGTTTATTAACAGGCGTGGCTGAAGCTTTCTTT. Protein: CASSLLTGVAEAFF.

This clonotype was picked up a small number of times. The rearrangement uses TRBV15 and TRBJ1-2; the match to TRBD1 covers 9 bases. The germline gives CDR1 LNHNV, CDR2 YYDKDF (reference sequence). Germline trimming cut 3 bases from V and 1 base from J; bases unmatched to any gene: 9. CDR3 length: 17 amino acids. The CDR3 is CATSSFLQGASNYGYTF. The CDR3 DNA follows: TGTGCCACCAGCAGTTTTTTACAGGGGGCGAGTAACTATGGCTACACCTTC.

V gene TRBV15 combines with J gene TRBJ1-3; TRBD1 might be the D (6 bases). The CDR3 covers 16 residues. Germline loops: CDR1 LNHNV, CDR2 YYDKDF (reference sequence). Trimming shortened V by 0 bases and J by 3 bases, and 12 bases separated the two germline ends. Here the CDR3 DNA reads TGTGCCACCAGCAGAGATCAAGGGGGGCTTGGAAACACCATATATTTT. It yields the protein CATSRDQGGLGNTIYF.

The chain recombines TRBV9 with TRBJ2-2; the D gene could be TRBD1 or TRBD2 (5 bases each). Germline V CDR1 and CDR2: SGDLS, YYNGEE. V lost 0 bases to trimming and J lost 4 bases, with 10 bases between them. The CDR3 consists of 15 residues. The CDR3 loop is CASSVGGAGTGELFF. The CDR3 nucleotides read TGTGCCAGCAGCGTAGGAGGGGCGGGCACCGGGGAGCTGTTTTTT.

By share, this clonotype ranks as medium-sized. The chain is built from TRBV9 and TRBJ2-7; 7 bases match TRBD1. Germline V gene sequence: CDR1 SGDLS, CDR2 YYNGEE. CDR3 length equals 14 residues. The J segment lost 3 bases and the V segment lost 4 bases, leaving 7 bases of the junction unmatched. CDR3 nucleotides: TGTGCCAGCAGCCGTACGACAGGGATCTACGAGCAGTACTTC. Protein: CASSRTTGIYEQYF.

The V call is TRBV30, the J call TRBJ1-2, with D unresolved. V was shortened by 1 base and J by 4 bases, with 10 bases between the two germline ends. CDR3 length equals 13 residues. Germline CDR1 and CDR2: GTSNPN and SVGIG (reference sequence). CDR3 DNA sequence: TGTGCCTGGAGTGGCCTAGGGTTCTATGGCTACACCTTC. This gives the protein CAWSGLGFYGYTF.

The J gene is TRBJ1-6, the V gene TRBV3-1, with no clear D. Germline CDR1 is LGHDT and CDR2 is YNNKEL (reference sequence). The V and J ends lost 1 base and 5 bases respectively, with 9 bases between them. The CDR3 consists of 15 residues. The CDR3 loop is CASSQGASNNSPLHF. The CDR3 DNA reads as TGTGCCAGCAGCCAAGGAGCCAGCAATAATTCACCCCTCCACTTT.

This clonotype appeared a few times. The chain links TRBV4-1 to TRBJ1-1, with TRBD1 matching over 7 bases. The CDR3 is made up of 17 amino acids. CDR1 is MGHRA, CDR2 YSYEKL, per germline. V shed 1 base, J shed 1 base, and the junction held 9 bases outside the gene matches. CDR3 nucleotides: TGCGCCAGCAGCCAAGCAAGATCGCGGACAGGGAACACTGAAGCTTTCTTT. It encodes CASSQARSRTGNTEAFF.

In regard to this clonotype: The junction departs from the called germline gene at one end, perhaps through a read error. This sequence joins TRBV6-6 and TRBJ2-5, with D perhaps assigned TRBD1 or TRBD2 (5 bases each). CDR1 and CDR2 from the germline V gene are MNHNY and SVGAGI (reference sequence). The CDR3 spans 13 residues. The chain's CDR3 is CASASGTQEAQYF. As DNA, the CDR3 is TGTGCCAGCGCCTCCGGGACCCAAGAGGCCCAGTACTTC.

This clonotype occurred a few times. This chain connects TRBV25-1 to TRBJ1-2; no definite D call. Germline V gene lookup returns CDR1 MGHDK and CDR2 SYGVNS. Trimming stripped 2 bases from V and 3 bases from J, with 4 bases between. There are 12 residues in the CDR3. The CDR3 is CASSEMDYGYTF. CDR3 nucleotide sequence: TGTGCCAGCAGTGAAATGGACTATGGCTACACCTTC.

This chain uses TRBV4-1 with TRBJ2-1; the D is unclear. The CDR3 spans 14 residues. Trimming stripped 3 bases from V and 4 bases from J, with 10 bases between. In germline, CDR1 is MGHRA, CDR2 YSYEKL. In DNA, the CDR3 is TGCGCCAGCAGCCATCATGGACCGTACAATGAGCAGTTCTTC. Encoded protein: CASSHHGPYNEQFF.

In this sample, this clonotype turned up a few times. The rearrangement uses TRBV9 and TRBJ2-1; TRBD1 agrees at 7 bases. Germline V gives CDR1 SGDLS, CDR2 YYNGEE. The length of the CDR3 is 19 residues. The V and J ends lost 3 bases and 2 bases, in that order; junction bases with no gene match: 17. CDR3 DNA sequence: TGTGCCAGCAGCGCTTACTCCGGGACAGACTACCACCCCTACAATGAGCAGTTCTTC. As protein: CASSAYSGTDYHPYNEQFF.

V gene TRBV27 combines with J gene TRBJ1-3; D uncertain. The CDR3 length is 14 residues. The germline V and J ends were trimmed by 4 bases and 0 bases, with 7 bases remaining between them. CDR1 is MNHEY and CDR2 is SMNVEV in the germline V gene (reference sequence). CDR3 region: CASSSRSSGNTIYF. CDR3 nucleotide sequence: TGTGCCAGCAGTTCGAGGAGCTCTGGAAACACCATATATTTT.

This chain uses TRBV7-3 with TRBJ2-3; 8 bases are a match to TRBD2. The CDR3 consists of 15 residues. Trimming took 6 bases from V and 4 from J; bases not matched to a gene: 9. The V gene's germline CDR1 is SGHTA and CDR2 FQGTGA. The CDR3 nucleotides are TGTGCCAGCAGGCAGACGGGGGGGGCCTCAGATACGCAGTATTTT. Amino acids: CASRQTGGASDTQYF.

A few counts support this clonotype. The CDR3 sequence is CASSRQTATNEKLFF. In nucleotides, the CDR3 is TGTGCCAGCAGTAGACAGACTGCAACTAATGAAAAACTGTTTTTT. V is TRBV6-1 and J is TRBJ1-4; D may be TRBD1 (5 bases). Germline CDR1 MNHNS, CDR2 SASEGT. V was cut by 5 bases and J by 0 bases, with 10 bases left in between. The CDR3 is 15 residues long.

The chain has TRBV20-1 and TRBJ2-1, with a tentative D call TRBD1 (6 bases). Trimming removed 3 bases from V and 0 bases from J, with 12 bases in between. The germline CDR1 and CDR2 sequences are DFQATT and SNEGSKA (reference sequence). The CDR3 is 15 amino acids. The CDR3 DNA is TGCAGTGCTAGTCGTACAGGGAGCTCCTACAATGAGCAGTTCTTC. Its protein product is CSASRTGSSYNEQFF.

The chain uses TRBV6-6 and TRBJ2-3; D gene ambiguous. From germline, CDR1 is MNHNY and CDR2 SVGAGI (reference sequence). The V end lost 11 bases, the J end lost 2 bases, and 14 bases lay between the germline ends. The CDR3 spans 13 residues. DNA for the CDR3: TGTGCCGGCCGCTCGACGATCACAGATACGCAGTATTTT. It translates to CAGRSTITDTQYF.

As concerns this clonotype: A clone one base away is much larger, so this may be a read error. V gene TRBV2 combines with J gene TRBJ1-1; D is unresolved. Germline CDR1 and CDR2: SNHLY and FYNNEI. Trimming cost V 2 bases and J 1 base, with 5 bases left between them. This CDR3 contains 13 residues. CDR3 DNA sequence: TGTGCCAGCAGTGAAAAATCGAACACTGAAGCTTTCTTT. Translated: CASSEKSNTEAFF.

Note on this clonotype: Germline and junction disagree at one end, which may indicate a read error. This CDR3 is CAIKGTGAQETQCF. The CDR3 DNA follows: TGTGCCATCAAGGGGACAGGAGCCCAAGAGACCCAGTGCTTC. The chain couples TRBV10-3 to TRBJ2-5, with 8 nucleotides matching TRBD1. The CDR3 runs 14 residues. Looked up from germline, CDR1 is ENHRY and CDR2 is SYGVKD.

The chain is built from TRBV5-1 and TRBJ1-1, with D hard to call. The CDR3 loop spans 14 amino acids. Germline V lookup: CDR1 SGHRS, CDR2 YFSETQ. Trimming shortened V by 2 bases and J by 1 base, and 9 bases separated the two germline ends. Here the CDR3 reads CASSLEYGNTEAFF. The CDR3 DNA is TGCGCCAGCAGCTTAGAATACGGGAACACTGAAGCTTTCTTT.